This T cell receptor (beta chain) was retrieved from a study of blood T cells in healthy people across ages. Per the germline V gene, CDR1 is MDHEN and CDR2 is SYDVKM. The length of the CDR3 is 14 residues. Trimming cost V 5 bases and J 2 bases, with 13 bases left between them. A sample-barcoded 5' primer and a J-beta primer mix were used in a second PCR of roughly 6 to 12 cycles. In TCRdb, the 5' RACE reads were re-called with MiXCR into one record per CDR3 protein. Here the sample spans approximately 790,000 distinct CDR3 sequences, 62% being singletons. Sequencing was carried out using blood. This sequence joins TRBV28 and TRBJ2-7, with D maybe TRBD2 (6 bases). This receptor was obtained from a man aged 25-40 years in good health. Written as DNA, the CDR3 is TGTGCCAGCAGTACCGCGGGGAAACCCTACGAGCAGTACTTC. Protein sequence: CASSTAGKPYEQYF.